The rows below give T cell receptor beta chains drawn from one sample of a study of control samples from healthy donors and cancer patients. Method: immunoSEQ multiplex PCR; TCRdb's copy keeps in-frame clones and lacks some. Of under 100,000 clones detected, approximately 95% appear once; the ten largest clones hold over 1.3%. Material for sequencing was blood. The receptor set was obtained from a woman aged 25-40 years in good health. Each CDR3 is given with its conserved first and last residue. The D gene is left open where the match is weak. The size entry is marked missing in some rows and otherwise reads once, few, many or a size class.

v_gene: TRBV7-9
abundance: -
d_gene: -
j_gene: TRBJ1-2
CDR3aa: CASSSPGQRGYTF
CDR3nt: TGTGCCAGCAGCTCCCCGGGGCAAAGAGGCTACACCTTC

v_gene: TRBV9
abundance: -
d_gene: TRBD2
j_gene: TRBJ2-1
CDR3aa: CASSPVGLAASYNEQFF
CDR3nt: TGTGCCAGCAGCCCCGTAGGGCTAGCGGCCTCCTACAATGAGCAGTTCTTC

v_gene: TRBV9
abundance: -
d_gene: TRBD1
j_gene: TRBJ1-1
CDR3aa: CASSVRDRGNTEAFF
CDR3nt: TGTGCCAGCAGCGTACGGGACAGGGGGAACACTGAAGCTTTCTTT

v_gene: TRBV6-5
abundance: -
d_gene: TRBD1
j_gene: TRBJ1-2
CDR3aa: CASNTRQGLNYGYTF
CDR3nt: TGTGCCAGCAACACCAGACAGGGTCTTAACTATGGCTACACCTTC

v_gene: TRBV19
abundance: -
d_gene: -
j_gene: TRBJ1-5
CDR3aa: CASSIDDGENQPQHF
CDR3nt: TGTGCCAGTAGTATAGACGATGGGGAGAATCAGCCCCAGCATTTT

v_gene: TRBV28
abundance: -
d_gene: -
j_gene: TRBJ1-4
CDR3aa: CASSPRIYNEKLFF
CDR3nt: TGTGCCAGCAGTCCCAGAATATATAATGAAAAACTGTTTTTT

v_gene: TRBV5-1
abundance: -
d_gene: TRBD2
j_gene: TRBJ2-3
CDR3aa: CASSTGLAGGSSTDTQYF
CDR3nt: TGCGCCAGCAGCACTGGACTAGCGGGGGGTTCTAGCACAGATACGCAGTATTTT

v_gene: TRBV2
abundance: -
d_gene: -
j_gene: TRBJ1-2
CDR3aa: CASSELYGYTF
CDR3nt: TGTGCCAGCAGTGAATTGTATGGCTACACCTTC

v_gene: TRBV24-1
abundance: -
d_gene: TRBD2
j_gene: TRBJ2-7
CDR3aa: CATSDGSGAYEQYF
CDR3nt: TGTGCCACCAGTGATGGAAGCGGGGCCTACGAGCAGTACTTC

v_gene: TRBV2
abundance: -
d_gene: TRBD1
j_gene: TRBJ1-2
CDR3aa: CASSEWDRESGYTF
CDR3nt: TGTGCCAGCAGTGAGTGGGACAGGGAATCTGGCTACACCTTC

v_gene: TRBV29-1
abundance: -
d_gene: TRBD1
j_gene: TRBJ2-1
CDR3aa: CSVKTGQGGNEQFF
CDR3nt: TGCAGCGTAAAAACCGGACAGGGTGGCAATGAGCAGTTCTTC

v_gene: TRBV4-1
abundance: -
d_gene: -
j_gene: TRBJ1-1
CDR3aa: CASSQDRGAGRAEAFF
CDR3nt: TGCGCCAGCAGCCAAGATCGGGGGGCAGGGAGGGCTGAAGCTTTCTTT

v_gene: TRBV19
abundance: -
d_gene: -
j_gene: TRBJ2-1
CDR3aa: CASSSSTGYNEQFF
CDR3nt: TGTGCCAGTAGTTCCTCGACGGGTTACAATGAGCAGTTCTTC

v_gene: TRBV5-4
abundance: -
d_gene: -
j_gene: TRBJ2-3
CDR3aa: CASSPYRSDTQYF
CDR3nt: TGTGCCAGCAGCCCATATAGGTCAGATACGCAGTATTTT

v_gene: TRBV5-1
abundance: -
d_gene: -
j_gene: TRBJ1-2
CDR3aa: CASSPGTVTGFNYGYTF
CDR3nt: TGCGCCAGCAGCCCCGGTACGGTCACAGGTTTTAACTATGGCTACACCTTC

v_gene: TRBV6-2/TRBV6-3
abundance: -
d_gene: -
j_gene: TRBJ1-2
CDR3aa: CASSWSNYGYTF
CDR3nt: TGTGCCAGCAGTTGGAGTAACTATGGCTACACCTTC

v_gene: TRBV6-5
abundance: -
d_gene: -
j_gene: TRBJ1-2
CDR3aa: CASSYGGWSYTF
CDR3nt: TGTGCCAGCAGTTACGGGGGTTGGAGCTACACCTTC

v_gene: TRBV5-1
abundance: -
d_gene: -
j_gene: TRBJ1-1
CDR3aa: CASSLDSQGNTEAFF
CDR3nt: TGCGCCAGCAGCTTGGATAGTCAGGGGAACACTGAAGCTTTCTTT

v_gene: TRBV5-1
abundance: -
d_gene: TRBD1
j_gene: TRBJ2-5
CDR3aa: CASSLPTGTDQETQYF
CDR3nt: TGCGCCAGCAGCTTGCCCACAGGGACAGACCAAGAGACCCAGTACTTC

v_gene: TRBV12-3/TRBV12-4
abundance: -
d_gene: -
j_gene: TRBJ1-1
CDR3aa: CASSFLTEAFF
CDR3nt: TGTGCCAGCAGTTTTCTCACTGAAGCTTTCTTT

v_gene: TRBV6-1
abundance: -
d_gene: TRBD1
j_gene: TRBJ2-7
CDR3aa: CASSESQGGTYEQYF
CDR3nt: TGTGCCAGCAGTGAGTCACAGGGGGGAACCTACGAGCAGTACTTC

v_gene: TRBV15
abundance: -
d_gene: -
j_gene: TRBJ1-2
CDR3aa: CATSRVRDYVSHGYTF
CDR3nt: TGTGCCACCAGCAGAGTTCGAGACTATGTCAGTCATGGCTACACCTTC

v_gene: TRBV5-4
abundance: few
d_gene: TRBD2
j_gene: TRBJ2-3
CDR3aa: CASSSWTSGRYTQYF
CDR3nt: TGTGCCAGCAGCTCCTGGACTAGCGGGCGCTATACGCAGTATTTT

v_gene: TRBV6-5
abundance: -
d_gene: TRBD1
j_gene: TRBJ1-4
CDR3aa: CASSLGQGAEKLFF
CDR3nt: TGTGCCAGCAGTTTGGGACAGGGAGCTGAAAAACTGTTTTTT

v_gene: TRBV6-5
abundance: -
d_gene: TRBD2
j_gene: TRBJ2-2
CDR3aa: CASRPSGSGTGELFF
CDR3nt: TGTGCCAGCAGACCGAGCGGGAGTGGCACCGGGGAGCTGTTTTTT

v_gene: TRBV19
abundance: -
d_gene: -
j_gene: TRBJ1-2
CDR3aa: CASSISDRPNYGYTF
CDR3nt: TGTGCCAGTAGTATCTCCGACAGGCCCAACTATGGCTACACCTTC

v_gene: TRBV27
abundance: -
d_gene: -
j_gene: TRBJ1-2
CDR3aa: CASSILGRNYGYTF
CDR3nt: TGTGCCAGCAGTATCTTAGGCAGAAACTATGGCTACACCTTC

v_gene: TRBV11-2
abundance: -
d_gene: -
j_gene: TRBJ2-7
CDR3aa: CASSSISGPRYEQYF
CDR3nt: TGTGCCAGCAGCAGCATCTCGGGACCTCGCTACGAGCAGTACTTC

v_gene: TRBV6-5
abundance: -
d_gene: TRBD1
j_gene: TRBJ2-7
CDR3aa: CASSYRDRGLYEQYF
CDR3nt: TGTGCCAGCAGTTACAGGGACAGGGGCCTTTACGAGCAGTACTTC

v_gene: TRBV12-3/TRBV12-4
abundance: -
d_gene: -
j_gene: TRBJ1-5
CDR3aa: CASSRREGQPQHF
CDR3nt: TGTGCCAGCAGTCGTCGGGAGGGACAGCCCCAGCATTTT

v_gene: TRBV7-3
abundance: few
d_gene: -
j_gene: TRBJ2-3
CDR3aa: CASSLTGGNTDTQYF
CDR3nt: TGTGCCAGCAGCTTAACGGGGGGAAACACAGATACGCAGTATTTT

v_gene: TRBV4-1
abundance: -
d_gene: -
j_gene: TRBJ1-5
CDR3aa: CASSPTPLAEPQHF
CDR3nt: TGCGCCAGCAGCCCCACCCCCTTGGCGGAGCCCCAGCATTTT

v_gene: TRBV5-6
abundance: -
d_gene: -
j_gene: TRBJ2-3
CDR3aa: CASSFGDTQYF
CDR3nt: TGTGCCAGCAGCTTCGGAGATACGCAGTATTTT

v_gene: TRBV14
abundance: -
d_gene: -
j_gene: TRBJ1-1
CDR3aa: CASSQVYGGFTEAFF
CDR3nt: TGTGCCAGCAGCCAAGTTTATGGGGGGTTCACTGAAGCTTTCTTT

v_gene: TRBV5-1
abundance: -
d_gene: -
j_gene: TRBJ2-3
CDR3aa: CASQLGRTTDTQYF
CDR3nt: TGCGCCAGCCAGCTGGGGCGGACCACAGATACGCAGTATTTT

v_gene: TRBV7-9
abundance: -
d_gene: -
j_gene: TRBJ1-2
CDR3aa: CASSLAGRGAAGYTF
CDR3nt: TGTGCCAGCAGCTTAGCGGGGCGGGGGGCGGCTGGCTACACCTTC

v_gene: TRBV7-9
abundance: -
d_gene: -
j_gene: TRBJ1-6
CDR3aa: CASSFENSPLHF
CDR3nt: TGTGCCAGCAGCTTCGAGAATTCACCCCTCCACTTT

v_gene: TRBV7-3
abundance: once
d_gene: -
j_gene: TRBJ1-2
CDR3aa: CASSLTGGNGYTF
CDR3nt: TGTGCCAGCAGCTTAACCGGTGGGAATGGCTACACCTTC

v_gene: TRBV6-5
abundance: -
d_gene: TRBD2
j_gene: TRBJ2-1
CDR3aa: CASKPGGSPYNEQFF
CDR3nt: TGTGCCAGCAAGCCTGGCGGGAGCCCTTACAATGAGCAGTTCTTC

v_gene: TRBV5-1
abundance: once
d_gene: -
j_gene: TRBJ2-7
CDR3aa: CASSPGTARKYEQYF
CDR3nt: TGCGCCAGCAGCCCAGGGACGGCCCGAAAATACGAGCAGTACTTC

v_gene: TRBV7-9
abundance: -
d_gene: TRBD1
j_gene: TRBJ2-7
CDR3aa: CASSSDTGQGAYEQYF
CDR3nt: TGTGCCAGCAGCTCCGATACTGGACAGGGGGCCTACGAGCAGTACTTC

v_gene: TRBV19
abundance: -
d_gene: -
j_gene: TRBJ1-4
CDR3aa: CASSAHWTNEKLFF
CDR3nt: TGTGCCAGTAGTGCCCATTGGACTAATGAAAAACTGTTTTTT

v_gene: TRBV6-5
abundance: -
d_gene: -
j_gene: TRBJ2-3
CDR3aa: CASSSQGWGTDTQYF
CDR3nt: TGTGCCAGCAGTTCTCAGGGGTGGGGGACAGATACGCAGTATTTT

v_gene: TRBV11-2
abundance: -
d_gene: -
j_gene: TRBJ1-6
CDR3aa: CASSLGYGQGGSPLHF
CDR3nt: TGTGCCAGCAGCTTAGGGTATGGGCAGGGAGGCTCACCCCTCCACTTT

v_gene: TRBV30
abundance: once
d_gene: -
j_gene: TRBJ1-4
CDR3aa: CAWSPGPQNEKLFF
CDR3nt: TGTGCCTGGAGCCCGGGACCTCAAAATGAAAAACTGTTTTTT

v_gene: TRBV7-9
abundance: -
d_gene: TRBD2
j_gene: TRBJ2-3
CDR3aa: CASSFSGGTDTQYF
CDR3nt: TGTGCCAGCAGCTTTAGCGGGGGCACAGATACGCAGTATTTT

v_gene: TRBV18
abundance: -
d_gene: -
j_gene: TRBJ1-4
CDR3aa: CASSPRGFGGEKLFF
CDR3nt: TGTGCCAGCTCACCGCGGGGGTTTGGCGGGGAAAAACTGTTTTTT

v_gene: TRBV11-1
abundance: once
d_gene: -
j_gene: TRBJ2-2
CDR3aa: CASRRGHGTGELFF
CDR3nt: TGTGCCAGCAGACGAGGGCACGGCACCGGGGAGCTGTTTTTT

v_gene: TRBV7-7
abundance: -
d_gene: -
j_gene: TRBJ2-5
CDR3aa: CASSLTQGHQETQYF
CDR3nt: TGTGCTAGCAGCCTCACCCAGGGGCACCAAGAGACCCAGTACTTC

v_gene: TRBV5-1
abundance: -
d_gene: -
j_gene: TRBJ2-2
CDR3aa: CASSLLSQGSTGELFF
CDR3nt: TGCGCCAGCAGCTTGTTGAGCCAGGGGTCCACCGGGGAGCTGTTTTTT

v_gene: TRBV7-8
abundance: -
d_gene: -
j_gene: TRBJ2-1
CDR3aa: CASSLGQVNEQFF
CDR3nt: TGTGCCAGCAGCTTAGGACAGGTCAATGAGCAGTTCTTC

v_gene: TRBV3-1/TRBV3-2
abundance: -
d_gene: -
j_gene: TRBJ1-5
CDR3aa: CASSQAPGSNQPQHF
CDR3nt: TGTGCCAGCAGCCAAGCCCCAGGGAGCAATCAGCCCCAGCATTTT

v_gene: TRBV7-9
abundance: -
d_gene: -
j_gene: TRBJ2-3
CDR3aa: CASSRGTDTQYF
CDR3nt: TGTGCCAGCAGCCGCGGGACAGATACGCAGTATTTT

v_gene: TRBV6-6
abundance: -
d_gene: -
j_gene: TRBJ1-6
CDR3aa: CASSLRWEYNSPLHF
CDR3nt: TGTGCCAGCAGTCTCCGTTGGGAGTATAATTCACCCCTCCACTTT

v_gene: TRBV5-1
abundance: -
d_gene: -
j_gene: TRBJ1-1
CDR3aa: CASSLVPGTNTEAFF
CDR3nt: TGCGCCAGCAGCTTGGTTCCGGGGACAAACACTGAAGCTTTCTTT

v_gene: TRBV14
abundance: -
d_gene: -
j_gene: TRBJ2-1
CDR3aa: CASSSGTRSVDKGEQFF
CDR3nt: TGTGCCAGCAGCTCAGGAACTAGGAGCGTGGATAAGGGTGAGCAGTTCTTC

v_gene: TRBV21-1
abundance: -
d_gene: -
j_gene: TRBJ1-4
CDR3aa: CASSRVAPVAKKLFF
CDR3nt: TGTGCCAGCTCCCGAGTGGCTCCCGTTGCAAAAAAACTGTTTTTT